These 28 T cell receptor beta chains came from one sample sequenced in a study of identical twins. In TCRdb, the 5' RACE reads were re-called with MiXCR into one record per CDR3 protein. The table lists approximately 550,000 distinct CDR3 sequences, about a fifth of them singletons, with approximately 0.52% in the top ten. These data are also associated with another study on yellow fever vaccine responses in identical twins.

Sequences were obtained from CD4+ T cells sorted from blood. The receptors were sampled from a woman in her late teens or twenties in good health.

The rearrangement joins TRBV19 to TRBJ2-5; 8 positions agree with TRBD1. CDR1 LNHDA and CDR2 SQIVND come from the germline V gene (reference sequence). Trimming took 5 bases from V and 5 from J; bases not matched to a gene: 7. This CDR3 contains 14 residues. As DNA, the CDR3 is TGTGCCAGTAGTCTCGGGACAGGTTTGGAGACCCAGTACTTC. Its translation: CASSLGTGLETQYF.

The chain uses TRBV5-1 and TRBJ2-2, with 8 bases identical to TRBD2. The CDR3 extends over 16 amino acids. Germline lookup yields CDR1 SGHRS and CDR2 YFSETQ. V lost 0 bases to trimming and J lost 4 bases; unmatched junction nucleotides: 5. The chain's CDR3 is CASSLVRLASTGELFF. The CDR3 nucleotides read TGCGCCAGCAGCTTGGTTCGACTAGCGAGCACCGGGGAGCTGTTTTTT.

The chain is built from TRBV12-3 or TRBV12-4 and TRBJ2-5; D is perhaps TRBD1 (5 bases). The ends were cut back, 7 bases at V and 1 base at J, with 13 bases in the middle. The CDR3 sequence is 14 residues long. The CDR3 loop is CASTKGVIQETQYF. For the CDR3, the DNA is TGTGCCAGCACCAAAGGGGTTATCCAAGAGACCCAGTACTTC.

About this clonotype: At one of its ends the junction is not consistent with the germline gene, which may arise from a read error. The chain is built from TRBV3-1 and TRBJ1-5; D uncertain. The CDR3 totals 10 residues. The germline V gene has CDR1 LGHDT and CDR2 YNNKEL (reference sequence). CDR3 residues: CASSTQPQHF. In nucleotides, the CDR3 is TGTGCCAGCAGCACTCAGCCCCAGCATTTT.

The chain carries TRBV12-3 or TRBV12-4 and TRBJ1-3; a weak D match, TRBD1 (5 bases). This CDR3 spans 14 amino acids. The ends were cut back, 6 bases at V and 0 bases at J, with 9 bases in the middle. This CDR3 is CASRDSASGNTIYF. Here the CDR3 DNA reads TGTGCCAGCAGAGACAGTGCCTCTGGAAACACCATATATTTT.

CDR3 region: CASSLGPLNLQETQYF. In nucleotides, the CDR3 is TGTGCCAGCAGCTTGGGGCCCCTGAACCTACAAGAGACCCAGTACTTC. V and J are TRBV5-6 and TRBJ2-5; D gene ambiguous. Looked up from germline, CDR1 is SGHDT and CDR2 is YYEEEE. The CDR3 length is 16 residues. Trimming removed 0 bases at V and 2 bases at J, with 14 bases between.

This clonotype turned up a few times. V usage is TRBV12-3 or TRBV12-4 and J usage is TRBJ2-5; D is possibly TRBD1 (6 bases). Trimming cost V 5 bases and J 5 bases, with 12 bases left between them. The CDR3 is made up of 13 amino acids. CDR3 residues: CASSRGTGETQYF. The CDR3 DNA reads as TGTGCCAGCAGTAGGGGGACGGGGGAGACCCAGTACTTC.

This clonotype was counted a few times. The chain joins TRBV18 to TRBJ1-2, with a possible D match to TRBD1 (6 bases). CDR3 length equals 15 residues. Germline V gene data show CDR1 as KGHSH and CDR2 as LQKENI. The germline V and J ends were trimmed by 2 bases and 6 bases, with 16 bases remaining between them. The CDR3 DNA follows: TGTGCCAGCTCACCAACGATTATTCGACAGGATGGCTACACCTTC. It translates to CASSPTIIRQDGYTF.

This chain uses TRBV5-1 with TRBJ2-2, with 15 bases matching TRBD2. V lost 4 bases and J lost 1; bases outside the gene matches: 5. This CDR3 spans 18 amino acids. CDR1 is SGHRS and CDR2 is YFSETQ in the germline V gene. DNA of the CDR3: TGCGCCAGCAGCCACGGGACTAGCGGGAGGAAGAACACCGGGGAGCTGTTTTTT. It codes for CASSHGTSGRKNTGELFF.

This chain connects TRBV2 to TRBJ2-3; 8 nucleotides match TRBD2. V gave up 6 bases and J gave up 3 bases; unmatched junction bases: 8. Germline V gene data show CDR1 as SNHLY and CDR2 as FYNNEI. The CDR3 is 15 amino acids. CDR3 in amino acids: CASRDWKRETDTQYF. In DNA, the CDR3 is TGTGCCAGCAGGGACTGGAAGCGGGAGACAGATACGCAGTATTTT.

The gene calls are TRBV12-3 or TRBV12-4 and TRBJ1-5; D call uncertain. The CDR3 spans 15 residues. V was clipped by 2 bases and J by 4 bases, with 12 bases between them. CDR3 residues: CASSLLGDGNQPQHF. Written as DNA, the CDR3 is TGTGCCAGCAGTTTATTGGGTGACGGTAATCAGCCCCAGCATTTT.

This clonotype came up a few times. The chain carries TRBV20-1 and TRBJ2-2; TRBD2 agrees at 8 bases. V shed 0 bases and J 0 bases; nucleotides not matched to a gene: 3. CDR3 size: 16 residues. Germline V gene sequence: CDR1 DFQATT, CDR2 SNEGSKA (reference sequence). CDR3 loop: CSARDSGTANTGELFF. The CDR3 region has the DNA TGCAGTGCTAGAGATAGCGGGACCGCGAACACCGGGGAGCTGTTTTTT.

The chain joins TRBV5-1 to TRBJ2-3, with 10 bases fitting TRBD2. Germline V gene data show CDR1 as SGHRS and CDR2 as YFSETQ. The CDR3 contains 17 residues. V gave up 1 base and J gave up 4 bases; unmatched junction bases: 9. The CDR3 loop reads CASSLRASGSRADTQYF. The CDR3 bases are TGCGCCAGCAGCTTGAGGGCTAGCGGGAGCCGCGCAGATACGCAGTATTTT.

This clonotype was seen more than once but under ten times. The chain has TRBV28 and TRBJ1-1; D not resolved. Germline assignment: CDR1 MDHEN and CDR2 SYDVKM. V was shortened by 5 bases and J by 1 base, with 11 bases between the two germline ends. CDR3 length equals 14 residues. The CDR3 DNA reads TGTGCCAGCAGTAGACCGAGGCCGAACACTGAAGCTTTCTTT. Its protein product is CASSRPRPNTEAFF.

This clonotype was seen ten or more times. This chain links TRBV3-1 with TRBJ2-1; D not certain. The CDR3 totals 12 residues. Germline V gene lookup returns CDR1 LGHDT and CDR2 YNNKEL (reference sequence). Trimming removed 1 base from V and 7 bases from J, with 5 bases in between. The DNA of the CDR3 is TGTGCCAGCAGCCAAGTTGGGAATGAGCAGTTCTTC. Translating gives CASSQVGNEQFF.

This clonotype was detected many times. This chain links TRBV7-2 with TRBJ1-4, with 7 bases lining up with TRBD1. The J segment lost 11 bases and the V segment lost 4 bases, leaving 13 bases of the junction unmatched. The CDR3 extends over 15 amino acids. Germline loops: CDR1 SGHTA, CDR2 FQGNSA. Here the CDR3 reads CASSSPTGNSEKLFF. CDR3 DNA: TGTGCCAGCAGCTCACCGACAGGGAACTCTGAGAAACTGTTTTTT.

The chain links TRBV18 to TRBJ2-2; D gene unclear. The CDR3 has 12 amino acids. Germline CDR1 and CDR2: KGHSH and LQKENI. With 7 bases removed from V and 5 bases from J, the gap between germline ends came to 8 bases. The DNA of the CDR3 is TGTGCCAGCTTAAGGAATACCGGGGAGCTGTTTTTT. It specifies CASLRNTGELFF.

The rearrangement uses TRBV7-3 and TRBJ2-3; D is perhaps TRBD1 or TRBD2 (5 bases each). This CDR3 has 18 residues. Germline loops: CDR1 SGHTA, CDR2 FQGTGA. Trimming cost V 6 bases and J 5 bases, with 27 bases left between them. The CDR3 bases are TGTGCCAGCAGTCCGTGGGAAAATTGGGACCAAAGAGGAGATACGCAGTATTTT. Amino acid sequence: CASSPWENWDQRGDTQYF.

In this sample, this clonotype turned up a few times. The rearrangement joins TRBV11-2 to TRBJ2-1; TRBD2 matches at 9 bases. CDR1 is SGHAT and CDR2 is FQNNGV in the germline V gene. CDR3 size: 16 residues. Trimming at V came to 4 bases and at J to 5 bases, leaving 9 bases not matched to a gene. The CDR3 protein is CASSSQWPSGNNEQFF. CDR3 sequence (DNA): TGTGCCAGCAGCTCCCAGTGGCCTAGCGGGAACAATGAGCAGTTCTTC.

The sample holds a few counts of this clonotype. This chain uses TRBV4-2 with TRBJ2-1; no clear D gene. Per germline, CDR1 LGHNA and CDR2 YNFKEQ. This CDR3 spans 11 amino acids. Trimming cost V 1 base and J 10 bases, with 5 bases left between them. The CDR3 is CASSQALEQFF. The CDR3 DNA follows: TGTGCCAGCAGCCAAGCACTGGAGCAGTTCTTC.

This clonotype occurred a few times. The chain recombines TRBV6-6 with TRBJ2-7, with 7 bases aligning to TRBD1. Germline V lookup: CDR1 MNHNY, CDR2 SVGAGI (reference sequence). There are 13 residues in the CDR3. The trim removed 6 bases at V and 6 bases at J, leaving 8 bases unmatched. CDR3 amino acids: CASSWTGRAEQYF. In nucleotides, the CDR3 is TGTGCCAGCAGCTGGACAGGTCGGGCCGAGCAGTACTTC.

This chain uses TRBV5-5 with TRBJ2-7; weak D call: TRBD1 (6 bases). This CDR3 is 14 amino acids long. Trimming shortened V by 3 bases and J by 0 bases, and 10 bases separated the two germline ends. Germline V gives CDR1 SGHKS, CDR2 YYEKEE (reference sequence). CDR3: CASSSWTDSYEQYF. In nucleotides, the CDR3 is TGTGCCAGCAGCTCCTGGACAGACTCCTACGAGCAGTACTTC.

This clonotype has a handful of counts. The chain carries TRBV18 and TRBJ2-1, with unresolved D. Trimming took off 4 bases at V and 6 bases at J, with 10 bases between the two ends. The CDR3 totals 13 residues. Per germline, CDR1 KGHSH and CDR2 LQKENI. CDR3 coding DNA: TGTGCCAGCTCACGGGAATCTTTCAATGAGCAGTTCTTC. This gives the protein CASSRESFNEQFF.

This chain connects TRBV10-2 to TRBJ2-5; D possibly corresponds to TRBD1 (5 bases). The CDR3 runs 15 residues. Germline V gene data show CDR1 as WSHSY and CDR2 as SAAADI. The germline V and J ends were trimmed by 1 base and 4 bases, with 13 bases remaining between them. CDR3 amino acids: CASSELSRVGETQYF. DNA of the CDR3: TGCGCCAGCAGTGAGTTAAGCAGGGTGGGAGAGACCCAGTACTTC.

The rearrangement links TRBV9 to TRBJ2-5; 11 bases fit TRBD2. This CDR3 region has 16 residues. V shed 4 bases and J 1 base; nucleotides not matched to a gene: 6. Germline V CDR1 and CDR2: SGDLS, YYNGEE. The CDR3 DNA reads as TGTGCCAGCAGCTTATTAGCGGGAGGGATCCAAGAGACCCAGTACTTC. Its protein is CASSLLAGGIQETQYF.

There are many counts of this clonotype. CDR3 sequence reads: CASSPLTGELFF. The CDR3 DNA is TGTGCCAGCAGCCCCCTCACCGGGGAGCTGTTTTTT. The V and J genes are TRBV12-3 or TRBV12-4 and TRBJ2-2; D unclear. Trimming removed 6 bases at V and 4 bases at J, with 6 bases between. The CDR3 length is 12 residues.

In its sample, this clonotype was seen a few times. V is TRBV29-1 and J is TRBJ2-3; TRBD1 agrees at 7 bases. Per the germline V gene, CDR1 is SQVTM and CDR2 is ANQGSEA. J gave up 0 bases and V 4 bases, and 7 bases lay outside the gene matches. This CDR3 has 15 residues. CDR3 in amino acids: CSVVGDRASTDTQYF. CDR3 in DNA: TGCAGCGTTGTGGGGGACAGAGCTAGCACAGATACGCAGTATTTT.

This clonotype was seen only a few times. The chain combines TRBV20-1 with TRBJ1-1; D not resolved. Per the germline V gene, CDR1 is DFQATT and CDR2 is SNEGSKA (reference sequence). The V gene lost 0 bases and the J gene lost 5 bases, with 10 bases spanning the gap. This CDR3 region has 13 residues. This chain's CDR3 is CSAREVLGTEAFF. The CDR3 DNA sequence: TGCAGTGCTAGAGAGGTCCTAGGAACTGAAGCTTTCTTT.